This TCR beta chain was profiled in a study of shared clonotypes between healthy human individuals. Points from the study as a whole: Among donors, clonotype sharing was expected to be affected by sequencing depth.

Comment on this clone: No antigen is known for it.

Germline lookup yields CDR1 SGHVS and CDR2 FQNEAQ. The CDR3 is 13 amino acids. Trimming removed 2 bases at V and 1 base at J, with 5 bases between. Method: immunoSEQ multiplex PCR; TCRdb's copy keeps in-frame clones and lacks some. The data contain about 690,000 clones, roughly 91% of them singletons. The TCR was taken from a man aged 18 to 30 in good health. Some clones in this sample may be carry-over from other donors' samples. The sequenced sample consisted of memory CD8+ T cells from PBMCs. Regarding subset: CD45RO+ cells pooled with CCR7-negative TemRA cells. V and J are TRBV7-8 and TRBJ1-1; D unclear. The CDR3: CASSLFPNTEAFF. The CDR3 coding sequence is TGTGCCAGCAGCTTATTCCCGAACACTGAAGCTTTCTTT.